This passage covers 16 T cell receptor beta chains from one sample sequenced in a study of blood T cell repertoires in COVID-19. Data came from immunoSEQ multiplex PCR; TCRdb stores just in-frame clones and leaves some out. The table includes about 250,000 clones, around 87% detected once. The material sequenced was peripheral blood. These receptors were obtained from a woman aged 60-75 years with COVID-19, enrolled during active disease.

The chain is built from TRBV7-8 and TRBJ2-1; D is uncertain. CDR1 SGHVS and CDR2 FQNEAQ come from the germline V gene. Trimming removed 1 base at V and 7 bases at J, with 11 bases between. CDR3 length equals 14 residues. CDR3: CASSLVLGANEQFF. CDR3 DNA sequence: TGTGCCAGCAGCTTAGTCCTTGGAGCGAATGAGCAGTTCTTC.

The genes are TRBV11-3 and TRBJ2-5, with TRBD1 identical over 10 bases. V lost 2 bases and J lost 1; bases outside the gene matches: 7. CDR3 length: 17 residues. From germline, CDR1 is SGHNT and CDR2 YENEEA. The CDR3 bases are TGTGCCAGCAGCTTAAGGGGACAGGGGTTCCGCCAAGAGACCCAGTACTTC. The encoded protein is CASSLRGQGFRQETQYF.

The chain combines TRBV25-1 with TRBJ1-6; TRBD1 aligns across 9 bases. V was clipped by 4 bases and J by 8 bases; unmatched bases: 9. This CDR3 is built from 16 residues. Germline CDR1 is MGHDK and CDR2 is SYGVNS. The CDR3 region is CASSVPGQGGDSPLHF. DNA for the CDR3: TGTGCCAGCAGTGTTCCGGGACAGGGTGGGGATTCACCCCTCCACTTT.

This chain connects TRBV5-6 to TRBJ2-2; unclear D gene. The CDR3 spans 13 residues. Germline CDR1 and CDR2: SGHDT and YYEEEE. Deletions cut 5 bases from V and 5 bases from J, with 10 bases between. The CDR3 here is CASRFVETGELFF. CDR3 in DNA: TGTGCCAGCAGATTCGTGGAGACCGGGGAGCTGTTTTTT.

The chain links TRBV13 to TRBJ2-7; D might be TRBD2 (5 bases). Germline V gene data show CDR1 as PRHDT and CDR2 as FYEKMQ (reference sequence). V shed 5 bases and J shed 7 bases, with 15 bases lying between them. The CDR3 contains 13 residues. This CDR3 is CASSPYGVGEQYF. In DNA form, the CDR3 reads TGTGCCAGCAGCCCTTACGGGGTCGGAGAGCAGTACTTC.

The chain has TRBV5-4 and TRBJ1-2; tentative D call: TRBD1 (5 bases). Between the trimmed V and J ends, which lost 4 bases and 7 bases, there was a span of 14 bases. Germline CDR1 SGHNT, CDR2 YYREEE (reference sequence). There are 13 residues in the CDR3. In DNA form, the CDR3 reads TGTGCCAGCAGCGCGGCGGGGGGGAGTGGCTACACCTTC. Translated: CASSAAGGSGYTF.

The DNA of the CDR3 is TGCGCCAGCAGCCAGGTCAGGGAAGGTAAACTGTTTTTT. Amino acids: CASSQVREGKLFF. The rearrangement links TRBV4-3 to TRBJ1-4, with TRBD1 as a possible D gene (5 bases). Germline assignment: CDR1 LGHNA and CDR2 YSLEER. The CDR3 has 13 amino acids. Between the trimmed V and J ends, which lost 3 bases and 11 bases, there was a span of 13 bases.

In DNA, the CDR3 is TGTGCCAGCAGCTTGTGGGTGGGACAGGGCGACGGCTATGGCTACACCTTC. It yields the protein CASSLWVGQGDGYGYTF. The chain joins TRBV5-8 to TRBJ1-2; TRBD1 aligns across 9 bases. The CDR3 spans 17 residues. Germline CDR1 and CDR2: SGHTS and YDEGEE. Losses at the gene ends were 1 base for V and 4 bases for J; bases not matched to a gene: 11.

Of note for this clone: The same CDR3 is also encoded by other DNA sequences in this sample. The chain recombines TRBV9 with TRBJ1-1, with D unclear. The V end was cut by 0 bases, the J end by 1 base, with 4 bases between. In germline, CDR1 is SGDLS, CDR2 YYNGEE. The length of the CDR3 is 13 residues. Written as DNA, the CDR3 is TGTGCCAGCAGCGTAGCGGGGAACACTGAAGCTTTCTTT. It specifies CASSVAGNTEAFF.

The chain recombines TRBV18 with TRBJ2-6, with TRBD1 matching 11 bases. V was pared by 8 bases and J by 4 bases, with 16 bases of the junction left unmatched. The germline CDR1 and CDR2 sequences are KGHSH and LQKENI. CDR3 length equals 19 residues. Written as DNA, the CDR3 is TGTGCCAGCCTCCCCGTAACCGGGACAGGGGGGACAGGGGCCAACGTCCTGACTTTC. Amino acid sequence: CASLPVTGTGGTGANVLTF. Full variable domain (remainder filled in from reference TRBV18 and TRBJ2-6): NAGVMQNPRHLVRRRGQEARLRCSPMKGHSHVYWYRQLPEEGLKFMVYLQKENIIDESGMPKERFSAEFPKEGPSILRIQQVVRGDSAAYFCASLPVTGTGGTGANVLTFGAGSRLTVL.

Notes on this clone: At the DNA level, this CDR3 is encoded by other sequences in the same sample as well. V usage is TRBV3-1 (or the pseudogene TRBV3-2) and J usage is TRBJ2-4; TRBD2 is a possible D gene (5 bases). V lost 2 bases and J lost 6, with 5 bases in between. This CDR3 is 12 amino acids long. Per the germline V gene, CDR1 is LGHDT and CDR2 is YNNKEL (reference sequence). In nucleotides, the CDR3 is TGTGCCAGCAGCCAAAGCGGAAACATTCAGTACTTC. It yields the protein CASSQSGNIQYF.

CDR3 protein: CASSRTGNSYEQYF. Written as DNA, the CDR3 is TGTGCCAGCAGCAGGACAGGTAACTCCTACGAGCAGTACTTC. This sequence joins TRBV6-5 and TRBJ2-7; 7 nucleotides align to TRBD1. CDR1 and CDR2 (germline): MNHEY, SVGAGI. The length of the CDR3 is 14 residues. V was pared by 6 bases and J by 0 bases, with 5 bases of the junction left unmatched.

The gene calls are TRBV19 and TRBJ2-1; 12 positions match TRBD2. Germline CDR1 reads LNHDA; CDR2 reads SQIVND (reference sequence). There are 13 residues in the CDR3. V was pared by 6 bases and J by 9 bases, with 3 bases of the junction left unmatched. The CDR3 spells CASSGLAGTEQFF. The CDR3 region has the DNA TGTGCCAGTAGCGGACTAGCGGGGACTGAGCAGTTCTTC.

V is TRBV6-2 or TRBV6-3 and J is TRBJ1-6; 11 bases map to TRBD1. Germline V lookup: CDR1 MNHEY, CDR2 SVGEGT. V lost 5 bases and J lost 8; bases outside the gene matches: 8. This CDR3 is built from 16 residues. CDR3 sequence: CASSLTGTGGYSPLHF. The CDR3 DNA reads TGTGCCAGCAGTCTAACCGGGACAGGGGGTTATTCACCCCTCCACTTT.

This clone was seen a few times. The chain is built from TRBV2 and TRBJ1-5; maybe TRBD1 (6 bases). V dropped 8 bases and J dropped 4 bases, with 18 bases sitting between them. CDR3 length: 15 amino acids. The V gene's germline CDR1 is SNHLY and CDR2 FYNNEI. In nucleotides, the CDR3 is TGTGCCAGCTTGGGCGGGGGGCTCGGTAATCAGCCCCAGCATTTT. It codes for CASLGGGLGNQPQHF.

The chain has TRBV12-3 or TRBV12-4 and TRBJ1-2; 8 positions match TRBD1. Trimming cost V 6 bases and J 8 bases; bases outside gene matches: 8. The CDR3 length is 13 residues. The CDR3 region is CASSQGQGAGYTF. As DNA, the CDR3 is TGTGCCAGCAGCCAAGGACAGGGAGCGGGCTACACCTTC.